This passage covers 10 T cell receptor beta chains from one sample sequenced in a study of tumor and adjacent non-tumor tissue in lung cancer. The library came from three nested PCR rounds adapted from ARM-PCR protocols. TCRdb re-called the multiplex PCR reads through MiXCR, storing one row per CDR3 protein. The sample holds approximately 100,000 distinct CDR3 sequences; 62% are singletons and the top ten take roughly 19%. No cell sorting was done before RNA was extracted from the tissue. This non-tumor lung sample came from over 3 cm beyond the tumor edge. Sequenced input: distant non-tumor lung tissue. Every receptor here comes from a man aged 55 to 70 with non-small cell lung cancer.

The V call is TRBV20-1, the J call TRBJ1-1; D possibly corresponds to TRBD1 (5 bases). CDR1 is DFQATT, CDR2 SNEGSKA, per germline (reference sequence). V dropped 3 bases and J dropped 5 bases, with 16 bases sitting between them. The CDR3 covers 14 residues. The CDR3 sequence is CSASIIGVETEAFF. CDR3 in DNA: TGCAGTGCTAGTATAATAGGGGTGGAGACTGAAGCTTTCTTT.

There are a few counts of this clonotype. The rearrangement joins TRBV11-1 to TRBJ2-7, with 9 bases fitting TRBD2. The ends lost 5 bases at V and 2 bases at J; junction bases unmatched: 7. The CDR3 contains 15 residues. Germline assignment: CDR1 SGHAT and CDR2 FQDESV (reference sequence). The CDR3: CASSESSGSTYEQYF. CDR3 DNA sequence: TGTGCCAGCAGCGAGAGTAGCGGGAGCACCTACGAGCAGTACTTC.

Points on this clonotype: Compared with germline, one end of the junction differs, possibly owing to a read error. V usage is TRBV6-2 or TRBV6-3 and J usage is TRBJ2-7; D gene ambiguous. The V gene's germline CDR1 is MNHEY and CDR2 SVGEGT. The CDR3 has 16 amino acids. This CDR3 is CASSYSTARAGYEQYF. CDR3 bases: TGTGCTAGCAGTTACTCGACGGCAAGGGCCGGCTACGAGCAGTACTTC.

Concerning this clonotype: A read error may account for a junction end that differs from germline. The chain combines TRBV11-2 with TRBJ1-3, with D possibly being TRBD1 (6 bases). Germline CDR1 reads SGHAT; CDR2 reads FQNNGV. The CDR3 runs 16 residues. The CDR3 region is CASSPNTGPAGNAIYF. CDR3 nucleotide sequence: TGTGCCAGCAGCCCGAATACAGGGCCAGCCGGAAACGCCATATATTTT.

As for this clonotype: It may be a read error: a sequence one base away is much more abundant. V gene TRBV6-1 combines with J gene TRBJ1-2, with a tentative D call TRBD1 (5 bases). Germline CDR1 MNHNS, CDR2 SASEGT. The CDR3 contains 14 residues. The CDR3 coding sequence is TGTGTCAGCACGAGACAGTTTAATAACTATGGCTACACCTTC. Translating gives CVSTRQFNNYGYTF.

This rearrangement joins TRBV29-1 to TRBJ2-1, with D uncertain. V was cut by 3 bases and J by 0 bases, with 12 bases left in between. Germline V gene lookup returns CDR1 SQVTM and CDR2 ANQGSEA. The CDR3 length is 15 residues. CDR3 residues: CSVDCKHGSYNEQFF. The CDR3 DNA follows: TGCAGCGTTGACTGTAAACACGGCTCCTACAATGAGCAGTTCTTC.

Details on this clonotype: This likely comes from a read error, as the CDR3 has no conserved phenylalanine or tryptophan at its end. V gene TRBV29-1 combines with J gene TRBJ2-2; tentative D call: TRBD2 (5 bases). CDR1 is SQVTM and CDR2 is ANQGSEA in the germline V gene. The CDR3 has 14 residues. The CDR3 here is CSVGAGTNTGELFL. The CDR3 DNA reads as TGCAGCGTTGGTGCAGGCACGAACACCGGGGAACTGTTTCTT.

Comments on this clonotype: A read error may account for a junction end that differs from germline. V gene TRBV7-3 combines with J gene TRBJ2-1; D possibly matches TRBD1 or TRBD2 (5 bases each). Germline V gene lookup returns CDR1 SGHTA and CDR2 FQGTGA. CDR3 size: 16 residues. Written as DNA, the CDR3 is TGTACCAGCAGCCGTTCCCCCGGGACGCCCACCAATGAGCAGTTCTTC. Its translation is CTSSRSPGTPTNEQFF.

As for this clonotype: A junction boundary mismatches the germline segment, possibly from a read error. The CDR3, as DNA: TGTGCCAGCAGTATCCTAAAGGTGGCTAGCACAGATACACAGTATTTT. It specifies CASSILKVASTDTQYF. The chain employs TRBV28 and TRBJ2-3, with D perhaps matching TRBD2 (5 bases). Germline V gene lookup returns CDR1 MDHEN and CDR2 SYDVKM. The CDR3 length is 16 residues.

This clonotype was seen only a few times. A much larger clone is a single base away; this may be a read error. The chain carries TRBV5-5 and TRBJ1-1; D not resolved. Germline V gives CDR1 SGHKS, CDR2 YYEKEE (reference sequence). This CDR3 spans 14 amino acids. Here the CDR3 DNA reads TGTACCAGCAGCTTGGTTTCGACTAACACTGAAGCTTTCTTT. Protein: CTSSLVSTNTEAFF.